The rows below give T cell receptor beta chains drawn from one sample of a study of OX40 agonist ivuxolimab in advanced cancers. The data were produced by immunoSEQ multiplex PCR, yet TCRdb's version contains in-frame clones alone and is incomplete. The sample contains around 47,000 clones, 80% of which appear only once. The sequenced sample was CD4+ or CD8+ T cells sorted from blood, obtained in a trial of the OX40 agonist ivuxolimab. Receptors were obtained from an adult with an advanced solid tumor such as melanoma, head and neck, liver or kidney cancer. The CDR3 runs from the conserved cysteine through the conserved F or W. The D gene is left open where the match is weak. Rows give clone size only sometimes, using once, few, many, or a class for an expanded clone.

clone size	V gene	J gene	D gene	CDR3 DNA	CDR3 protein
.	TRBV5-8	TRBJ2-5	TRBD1	TGTGCCAGCAGCCCGGGACAGGCACAAGAGACCCAGTACTTC	CASSPGQAQETQYF
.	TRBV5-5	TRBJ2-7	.	TGTGCCAGCACCCCGGGACACGCGATTTCCTACGAGCAGTACTTC	CASTPGHAISYEQYF
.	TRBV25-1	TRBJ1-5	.	TGTGCCAGCAGTGGTACAGGGCATGGTCAGCCCCAGCATTTT	CASSGTGHGQPQHF
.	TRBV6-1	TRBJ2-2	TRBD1	TGTGCCAGTAGTACAGGGGGCACCAACACCGGGGAGCTGTTTTTT	CASSTGGTNTGELFF
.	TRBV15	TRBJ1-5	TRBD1	TGTGCCACCAGCAGAATCCGGGACAGCCTCAATCAGCCCCAGCATTTT	CATSRIRDSLNQPQHF
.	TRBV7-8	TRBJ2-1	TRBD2	TGTGCCAGCAACCAAGGCGGGAGGGCTGGAGAGCAGTTCTTC	CASNQGGRAGEQFF
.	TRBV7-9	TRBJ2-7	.	TGTGCCAGCAGCTTAACTTCCGGGGGGCTTTTGGGCCGAGCATCCGAGCAGTACTTC	CASSLTSGGLLGRASEQYF
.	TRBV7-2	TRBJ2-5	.	TGTGCCAGCAGCTTAGGGGGGACTGTACAAGAGACCCAGTACTTC	CASSLGGTVQETQYF
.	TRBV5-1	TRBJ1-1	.	TGCGCCAGCAGCTTGGGACGGGGGCAGATCAGGGCTGAAGCTTTCTTT	CASSLGRGQIRAEAFF
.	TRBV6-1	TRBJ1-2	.	TGTGCCAGCAGGGCTAACTATGGCTACACCTTC	CASRANYGYTF
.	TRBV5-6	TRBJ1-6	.	TGTGCCAGCATTCTTAGGGGAAGCTCCTATAATTCACCCCTCCACTTT	CASILRGSSYNSPLHF
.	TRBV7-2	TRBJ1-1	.	TGTGCCAGCACCCCGGGGGGAGCCATGAACACTGAAGCTTTCTTT	CASTPGGAMNTEAFF
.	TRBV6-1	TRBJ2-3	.	TGTGCCAGCAGTGAACCTCTCCTAAGGGATACGCAGTATTTT	CASSEPLLRDTQYF
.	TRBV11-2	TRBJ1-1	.	TGTGCCAGCAGCTTAACGGGGGGCACTGAAGCTTTCTTT	CASSLTGGTEAFF
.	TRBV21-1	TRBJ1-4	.	TGTGCCAGCAGCAAAGTGAGGGGGCTCGGCGTAACTAATGAAAAACTGTTTTTT	CASSKVRGLGVTNEKLFF
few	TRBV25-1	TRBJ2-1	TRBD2	TGTGCCAGCAGCCGGGGGGGGTACAATGAGCAGTTCTTC	CASSRGGYNEQFF
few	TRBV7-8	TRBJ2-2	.	TGTGCCAGCAGCTTAGCTGTCGACACCGGGGAGCTGTTTTTT	CASSLAVDTGELFF
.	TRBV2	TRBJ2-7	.	TGTGCCAGCAGTACACAGGGCGGCGAGCAGTACTTC	CASSTQGGEQYF
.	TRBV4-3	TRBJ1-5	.	TGCGCCAGCAGCCAAGAATGGGGGGGTTCCAATCAGCCCCAGCATTTT	CASSQEWGGSNQPQHF
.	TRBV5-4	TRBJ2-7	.	TGTGCCAGCAGCTTGGATGGTAGGGCCGTTAACGAGCAGTACTTC	CASSLDGRAVNEQYF
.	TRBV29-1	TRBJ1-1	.	TGCAGCGTTGAGGGGACGAACACTGAAGCTTTCTTT	CSVEGTNTEAFF
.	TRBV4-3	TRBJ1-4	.	TGCGCCAGCAGCCGCGAGGGACCAACTAATGAAAAACTGTTTTTT	CASSREGPTNEKLFF
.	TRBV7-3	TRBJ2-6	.	TGTGCCAGCAACTTCTACGGTGGGGCCAACGTCCTGACTTTC	CASNFYGGANVLTF
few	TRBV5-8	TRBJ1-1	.	TGTGCCAGCAGCTTGGAACCGGACACTGAAGCTTTCTTT	CASSLEPDTEAFF
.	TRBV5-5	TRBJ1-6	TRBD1	TGTGCCAGCAGCGCCGGACCTCAGGGGGTCTCACCCCTCCACTTT	CASSAGPQGVSPLHF
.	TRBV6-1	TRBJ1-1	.	TGTGCCAGCAGTGAAGCAGGGGGAAGGACTGAAGCTTTCTTT	CASSEAGGRTEAFF
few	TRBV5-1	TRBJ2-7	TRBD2	TGCGCCAGCAGCTTAGCGGGGGTGAAGGGCGAGCAGTACTTC	CASSLAGVKGEQYF
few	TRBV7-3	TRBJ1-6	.	TGTGCCAGCAGCCTATCACCGGGTTCACCCCTCCACTTT	CASSLSPGSPLHF
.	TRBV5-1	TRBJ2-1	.	TGCGCCAGCAGCCCACTCAAGAGCTCCTACAATGAGCAGTTCTTC	CASSPLKSSYNEQFF
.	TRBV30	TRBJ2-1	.	TGTGCCTGGAGCACAGGGAACTCCTACAATGAGCAGTTCTTC	CAWSTGNSYNEQFF
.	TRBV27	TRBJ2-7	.	TGTGCCAGCAGTTTGGGTGGGAGCTCCTACGAGCAGTACTTC	CASSLGGSSYEQYF
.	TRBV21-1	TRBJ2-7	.	TGTGCCAGCAGCAAAGCGAGGGTTACGACCTACGAGCAGTACTTC	CASSKARVTTYEQYF
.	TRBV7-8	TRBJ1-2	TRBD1	TGTGCCAGCAGCTTACTCCGGGACAGTCACTATGGCTACACCTTC	CASSLLRDSHYGYTF
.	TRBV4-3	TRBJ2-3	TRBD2	TGCGCCAGCAGCCAAGGCAGAGTGGGAGGGCCGTGGGATACGCAGTATTTT	CASSQGRVGGPWDTQYF
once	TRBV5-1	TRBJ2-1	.	TGCGCCAGCAGATCCCCCTTGCGGTCCACCTACAATGAGCAGTTCTTC	CASRSPLRSTYNEQFF
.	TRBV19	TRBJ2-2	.	TGTGCCAGTAGCTCCACCTGGGCCGGGGAGCTGTTTTTT	CASSSTWAGELFF
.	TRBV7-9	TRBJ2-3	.	TGTGCCAGCTGGGGGCTTATGGGTGATACGCAGTATTTT	CASWGLMGDTQYF
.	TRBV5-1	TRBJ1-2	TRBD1	TGCGCCAGCAGCTTGGAGGGCCAGGGGGATAATGGCTACACCTTC	CASSLEGQGDNGYTF
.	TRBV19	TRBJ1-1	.	TGTGCCAGTACCAACTCTTGGGCGAATACTGAAGCTTTCTTT	CASTNSWANTEAFF
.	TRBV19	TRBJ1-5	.	TGTGCCAGTAGTCGTGGCCGGACTAGCAATCAGCCCCAGCATTTT	CASSRGRTSNQPQHF
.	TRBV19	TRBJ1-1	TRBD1	TGTGCCAGTAGTGACCGGGACAGGACTTTCTTT	CASSDRDRTFF
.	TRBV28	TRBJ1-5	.	TGTGCCAGCTCCCTGGGGCCGGGGAGTCAGCCCCAGCATTTT	CASSLGPGSQPQHF
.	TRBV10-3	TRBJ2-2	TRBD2	TGTGCCATCAGTGAGAGTAGCGGGGACGGGGAGCTGTTTTTT	CAISESSGDGELFF
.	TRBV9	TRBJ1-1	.	TGTGCCAGCAGCGATCCGGGACACCAGAACACTGAAGCTTTCTTT	CASSDPGHQNTEAFF
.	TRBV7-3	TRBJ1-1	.	TGTGCCAGCAGACAGGGTTGGAACACTGAAGCTTTCTTT	CASRQGWNTEAFF
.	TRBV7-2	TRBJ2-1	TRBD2	TGTGCCAGCAGCGCTATAGCGGGGAGCTCCTACAATGAGCAGTTCTTC	CASSAIAGSSYNEQFF
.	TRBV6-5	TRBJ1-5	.	TGTGCCAGCAATGCGGGAGTTTATAGCAATCAGCCCCAGCATTTT	CASNAGVYSNQPQHF
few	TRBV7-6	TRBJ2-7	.	TGTGCCAGCAGCAAAACTGGGGGCCAAGGCTACGAGCAGTACTTC	CASSKTGGQGYEQYF
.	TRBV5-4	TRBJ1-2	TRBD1	TGTGCCAGCAGCTTGGGAGGGGGCGCGGGCTATGGCTACACCTTC	CASSLGGGAGYGYTF
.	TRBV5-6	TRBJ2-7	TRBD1	TGTGCCAGCAGCTCTTGGGACAGGGATGGCGAGCAGTACTTC	CASSSWDRDGEQYF
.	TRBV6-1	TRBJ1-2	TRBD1	TGTGCCAGCAGTAAGGAGGGGACAGGGGGCTATGGCTACACCTTC	CASSKEGTGGYGYTF
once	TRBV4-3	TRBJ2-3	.	TGCGCCAGCAGCCAAGCCCGACCAGACACAGATACGCAGTATTTT	CASSQARPDTDTQYF
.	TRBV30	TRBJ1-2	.	TGTGCCTGGACTGGAGCAGGGGGCTACACCTTC	CAWTGAGGYTF
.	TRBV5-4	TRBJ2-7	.	TGTGCCAGCAGCAAGACAGGTCAGGCCTACGAGCAGTACTTC	CASSKTGQAYEQYF
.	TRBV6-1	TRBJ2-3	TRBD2	TGTGCCAGCAGTGAAGCGCTGGGCGGGGGGGCGAATACGCAGTATTTT	CASSEALGGGANTQYF